These 5 T cell receptor beta chains share one sample of origin, sequenced in a study of cytomegalovirus exposure and HLA in healthy donors (dated by TCRdb to between 2016 and 2019). The library was produced with the immunoSEQ multiplex PCR assay. For the multiplex PCR, a mixture combining 60 forward primers for TCR Vbeta segments and 13 reverse primers for TCR Jbeta segments was used. TCRdb stores this immuneACCESS table with in-frame sequences only. Part of the clones is absent; in the studies checked, under half of the shortfall reflects unresolved V genes, and no reason is known for the rest. The table for this sample lists about 96,000 clones. 3.4% of the sample lies in the top ten. Sequencing was done on a sample of PBMCs. The receptors originated from a woman aged 25 to 39 in good health and CMV-seronegative.

This rearrangement joins TRBV7-3 to TRBJ2-5, with D possibly being TRBD2 (6 bases). V shed 5 bases and J shed 3 bases, with 10 bases lying between them. The CDR3 length is 13 residues. Germline V gene data show CDR1 as SGHTA and CDR2 as FQGTGA. CDR3 nucleotide sequence: TGTGCCAGCAGCCAGACTAGTGAAGAGACCCAGTACTTC. Translation: CASSQTSEETQYF.

The J gene is TRBJ2-1, the V gene TRBV2; TRBD1 is a possible D gene (5 bases). V lost 4 bases, J lost 9 bases, and 10 bases lay in between. The CDR3 sequence is 12 residues long. CDR1 is SNHLY and CDR2 is FYNNEI in the germline V gene. CDR3 amino acids: CASSVRQGEQFF. The CDR3 DNA sequence: TGTGCCAGCAGTGTAAGGCAGGGTGAGCAGTTCTTC.

V is TRBV6-6 and J is TRBJ2-7; TRBD2 aligns across 8 bases. The CDR3 totals 15 residues. The V gene end was trimmed by 4 bases and the J gene end by 2 bases; junction bases not matched to a gene: 7. Germline-derived CDR1 and CDR2 are MNHNY and SVGAGI (reference sequence). The CDR3 DNA reads TGTGCCAGCAGTTCCGGAGCGGGAGAGACCTACGAGCAGTACTTC. This sequence encodes CASSSGAGETYEQYF.

The gene calls are TRBV6-4 and TRBJ1-5; possible D gene TRBD1, 6 bases. The V end lost 2 bases, the J end lost 10 bases, and 12 bases lay between the germline ends. The V gene's germline CDR1 is MRHNA and CDR2 SNTAGT. This CDR3 region has 13 residues. The CDR3 DNA follows: TGTGCCAGCAGTGACCGAGGGGGTCTACCCCAGCATTTT. It translates to CASSDRGGLPQHF.

The chain joins TRBV5-6 to TRBJ2-7; 9 bases are shared with TRBD2. Per germline, CDR1 SGHDT and CDR2 YYEEEE. The trim removed 4 bases at V and 7 bases at J, leaving 9 bases unmatched. This CDR3 contains 14 residues. The CDR3 loop reads CASSRSGGPWEQYF. CDR3 in DNA: TGTGCCAGCAGCCGTAGCGGGGGTCCCTGGGAGCAGTACTTC.